One and the same sample provided the 21 T cell receptor beta chains below, sequenced in a study of T cells in tuberculosis. Generated by immunoSEQ multiplex PCR, the TCRdb table keeps only in-frame clones and is missing some. The data hold 30,000 or so clones, with roughly 83% observed a single time. Time point defined: new active TB diagnosis, blood taken before or within 7 days of starting treatment. Sequencing used PBMCs, obtained at tuberculosis diagnosis. The receptors stem from an adult with tuberculosis.

J is TRBJ1-2 and V is TRBV6-1; tentatively, D is TRBD1 (5 bases). Germline CDR1 is MNHNS and CDR2 is SASEGT. Trimming removed 1 base at V and 8 bases at J, with 14 bases between. The CDR3 covers 14 residues. DNA of the CDR3: TGTGCCAGCAGTGAAGACGCAGGGTCCCTAGGCTACACCTTC. Amino acids: CASSEDAGSLGYTF.

In its sample, this clone was seen a few times. The chain combines TRBV2 with TRBJ1-2; D is perhaps TRBD1 (5 bases). The CDR3 covers 12 residues. The V and J ends lost 3 bases and 8 bases respectively, with 10 bases between them. Germline V gives CDR1 SNHLY, CDR2 FYNNEI. CDR3 amino acids: CASSDGGRGYTF. The CDR3 coding sequence is TGTGCCAGCAGTGACGGGGGGAGAGGCTACACCTTC. Filled out from reference TRBV2 and TRBJ1-2, the complete variable domain reads EPEVTQTPSHQVTQMGQEVILRCVPISNHLYFYWYRQILGQKVEFLVSFYNNEISEKSEIFDDQFSVERPDGSNFTLKIRSTKLEDSAMYFCASSDGGRGYTFGSGTRLTVV.

The rearrangement joins TRBV9 to TRBJ2-2; tentatively, D is TRBD1 (6 bases). Germline CDR1 and CDR2: SGDLS and YYNGEE. This CDR3 contains 17 residues. V gave up 6 bases and J gave up 4 bases, with 22 bases separating them. CDR3 sequence (DNA): TGTGCCAGCACCCAGGGGCGGAGGACGGCAGGCACCGGGGAGCTGTTTTTT. Protein sequence: CASTQGRRTAGTGELFF.

Notes on this clone: The sample carries other DNA sequences with the same CDR3. The V call is TRBV12-5, the J call TRBJ2-1, with 8 bases that match TRBD2. The ends lost 0 bases at V and 1 base at J; junction bases unmatched: 8. This CDR3 has 18 amino acids. CDR1 is LGHNT and CDR2 is FRNRAP in the germline V gene. The CDR3 spells CASGLVLERGFSYNEQFF. For the CDR3, the DNA is TGTGCTAGTGGTTTGGTACTTGAGCGGGGGTTTTCCTACAATGAGCAGTTCTTC.

The chain employs TRBV19 and TRBJ2-1; tentatively, D is TRBD2 (6 bases). Germline V gene sequence: CDR1 LNHDA, CDR2 SQIVND (reference sequence). The CDR3 loop spans 14 amino acids. The V end was cut by 3 bases, the J end by 6 bases, with 12 bases between. In nucleotides, the CDR3 is TGTGCCAGTAGTATCGGGACTTCCCCCAATGAGCAGTTCTTC. This gives the protein CASSIGTSPNEQFF.

The chain joins TRBV15 to TRBJ2-7; 8 bases match TRBD1. Losses at the gene ends were 0 bases for V and 6 bases for J; bases not matched to a gene: 7. The CDR3 length is 15 residues. In germline, CDR1 is LNHNV, CDR2 YYDKDF (reference sequence). CDR3 nucleotide sequence: TGTGCCACCAGCAGAGATAGGGACAGGCCCGGCGAGCAGTACTTC. Encoded protein: CATSRDRDRPGEQYF.

The chain has TRBV27 and TRBJ1-2, with TRBD1 as a possible D gene (5 bases). In germline, CDR1 is MNHEY, CDR2 SMNVEV (reference sequence). The CDR3 has 16 amino acids. Trimming left V 1 base short and J 5 bases short, with 17 bases between. The CDR3 protein is CASSLFGGRVTYGYTF. The CDR3 region has the DNA TGTGCCAGCAGTTTATTCGGTGGCAGGGTTACTTATGGCTACACCTTC.

The chain recombines TRBV10-3 with TRBJ2-3; D remains unclear. The CDR3 is 13 amino acids. Trimming stripped 10 bases from V and 4 bases from J, with 15 bases between. Germline V gene sequence: CDR1 ENHRY, CDR2 SYGVKD. As DNA, the CDR3 is TGTGCCACCACGAGCCAGGAAGCAGATACGCAGTATTTT. This gives the protein CATTSQEADTQYF.

The chain employs TRBV7-9 and TRBJ2-1; D is possibly TRBD1 (6 bases). This CDR3 contains 12 residues. Trimming removed 0 bases from V and 10 bases from J, with 7 bases in between. CDR1 is SEHNR and CDR2 is FQNEAQ in the germline V gene (reference sequence). The CDR3 loop reads CASSLAGTEQFF. In DNA form, the CDR3 reads TGTGCCAGCAGCTTAGCCGGGACAGAGCAGTTCTTC.

This CDR3 reads CASSSRRTASNEKLFF. CDR3 sequence (DNA): TGTGCCAGCAGTTCACGCCGGACAGCTAGCAATGAAAAACTGTTTTTT. This rearrangement joins TRBV6-5 to TRBJ1-4; D possibly corresponds to TRBD1 (6 bases). The germline V and J ends were trimmed by 4 bases and 5 bases, with 17 bases remaining between them. Per the germline V gene, CDR1 is MNHEY and CDR2 is SVGAGI. This CDR3 is built from 16 residues.

CDR3 DNA: TGCGCCAGCAGACCGACAGGGGAACCTGGAAACACCATATATTTT. Residues: CASRPTGEPGNTIYF. The chain employs TRBV5-1 and TRBJ1-3, with 8 nucleotides matching TRBD1. CDR1 is SGHRS and CDR2 is YFSETQ in the germline V gene. V lost 5 bases, J lost 2 bases, and 6 bases stayed unmatched. The CDR3 extends over 15 amino acids.

The chain combines TRBV2 with TRBJ2-7; 8 bases agree with TRBD1. V was clipped by 7 bases and J by 2 bases; unmatched bases: 7. Germline lookup yields CDR1 SNHLY and CDR2 FYNNEI. The CDR3 runs 14 residues. CDR3 residues: CASTPGTGTYEQYF. The CDR3 coding sequence is TGTGCCAGCACCCCCGGGACAGGTACCTACGAGCAGTACTTC.

J is TRBJ2-1 and V is TRBV6-4; the D gene is possibly TRBD2 (5 bases). Germline V gene data show CDR1 as MRHNA and CDR2 as SNTAGT. Trimming took 0 bases from V and 7 from J, leaving 10 bases between them. This CDR3 is 14 amino acids long. As DNA, the CDR3 is TGTGCCAGCAGTGACTCCCTACGCGGGAATGAGCAGTTCTTC. It codes for CASSDSLRGNEQFF.

CDR3 sequence: CASSVIRGDTQYF. In DNA form, the CDR3 reads TGTGCCAGCAGCGTAATCAGGGGAGATACGCAGTATTTT. The chain has TRBV9 and TRBJ2-3; a weak D match, TRBD1 (6 bases). The CDR3 consists of 13 residues. CDR1 and CDR2 from the germline V gene are SGDLS and YYNGEE. The germline V and J ends were trimmed by 1 base and 5 bases, with 8 bases remaining between them.

The rearrangement links TRBV19 to TRBJ1-1, with 9 bases aligning to TRBD1. Germline CDR1 and CDR2: LNHDA and SQIVND (reference sequence). V trimming: 1 base; J trimming: 3 bases; junction bases outside the gene matches: 6. This CDR3 region has 16 residues. CDR3 sequence reads: CASSIGRRQGDTEAFF. For the CDR3, the DNA is TGTGCCAGTAGTATAGGAAGGAGACAGGGGGACACTGAAGCTTTCTTT.

The CDR3, as DNA: TGTGCCAGTAGGTGGGACAGGGCATCCGGGGAGCTGTTTTTT. Translated: CASRWDRASGELFF. This chain uses TRBV19 with TRBJ2-2, with 9 bases aligning to TRBD1. Germline-derived CDR1 and CDR2 are LNHDA and SQIVND (reference sequence). Trimming at V came to 6 bases and at J to 6 bases, leaving 5 bases not matched to a gene. This CDR3 comprises 14 residues.

This chain connects TRBV11-2 to TRBJ2-3; 7 positions match TRBD2. Germline values: CDR1 SGHAT, CDR2 FQNNGV. J lost 3 bases, V lost 7 bases, and 7 bases had no gene match. The CDR3 spans 14 residues. CDR3 region: CASTRGVDTDTQYF. CDR3 in DNA: TGTGCCAGCACCCGGGGGGTGGATACAGATACGCAGTATTTT.

The chain couples TRBV19 to TRBJ2-6; TRBD1 aligns across 10 bases. V was pared by 7 bases and J by 2 bases, with 11 bases of the junction left unmatched. The CDR3 loop spans 18 amino acids. In germline, CDR1 is LNHDA, CDR2 SQIVND (reference sequence). The CDR3 sequence is CASKAPGQGNPGANVLTF. Here the CDR3 DNA reads TGTGCCAGTAAGGCCCCGGGACAGGGGAACCCTGGGGCCAACGTCCTGACTTTC.

The chain is built from TRBV9 and TRBJ2-3; the match to TRBD2 covers 7 bases. The CDR3 has 14 residues. The trim removed 1 base at V and 4 bases at J, leaving 3 bases unmatched. Germline CDR1 and CDR2: SGDLS and YYNGEE. As DNA, the CDR3 is TGTGCCAGCAGCGTAAGGGCGGGAGCAGATACGCAGTATTTT. Its protein is CASSVRAGADTQYF.

The chain employs TRBV11-2 and TRBJ2-5, with 13 nucleotides matching TRBD2. Losses at the gene ends were 5 bases for V and 2 bases for J; bases not matched to a gene: 8. The CDR3 has 17 residues. The germline gives CDR1 SGHAT, CDR2 FQNNGV. CDR3 region: CASSVGLAGDFQETQYF. DNA of the CDR3: TGTGCCAGCAGCGTTGGACTAGCGGGAGATTTTCAAGAGACCCAGTACTTC.

A single count supports this clone. Written as DNA, the CDR3 is TGTGCCACCAGCAGAGATCCCCGACAGGACTTCTACACCTTC. Translation: CATSRDPRQDFYTF. V usage is TRBV15 and J usage is TRBJ1-2; the D gene is possibly TRBD1 (6 bases). V dropped 0 bases and J dropped 10 bases, with 15 bases sitting between them. Germline V gene lookup returns CDR1 LNHNV and CDR2 YYDKDF (reference sequence). The CDR3 spans 14 residues.